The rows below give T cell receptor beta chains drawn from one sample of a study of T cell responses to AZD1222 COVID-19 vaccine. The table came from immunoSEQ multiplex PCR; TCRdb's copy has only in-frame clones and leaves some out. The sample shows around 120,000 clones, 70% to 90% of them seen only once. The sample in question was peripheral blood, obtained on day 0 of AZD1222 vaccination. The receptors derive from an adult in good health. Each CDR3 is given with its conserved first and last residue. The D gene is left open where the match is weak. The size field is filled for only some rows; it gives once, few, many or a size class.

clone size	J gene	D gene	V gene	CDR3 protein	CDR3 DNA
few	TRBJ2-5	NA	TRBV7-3	CASSYTRGETQYF	TGTGCCAGCAGCTATACTAGGGGGGAGACCCAGTACTTC
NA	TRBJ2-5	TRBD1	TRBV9	CASSVTGGGETQYF	TGTGCCAGCAGCGTGACAGGGGGCGGGGAGACCCAGTACTTC
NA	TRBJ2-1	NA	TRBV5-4	CASSRTPTYNEQFF	TGTGCCAGCAGCAGAACCCCAACCTACAATGAGCAGTTCTTC
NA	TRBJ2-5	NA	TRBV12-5	CASEAEIRETQYF	TGTGCTAGTGAGGCCGAAATCAGGGAGACCCAGTACTTC
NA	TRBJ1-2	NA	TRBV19	CASSNTLYGYTF	TGTGCCAGTAGTAACACTCTCTATGGCTACACCTTC
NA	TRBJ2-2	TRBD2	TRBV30	CAWSVGLAGKIANTGELFF	TGTGCCTGGAGTGTTGGTCTAGCGGGAAAGATCGCGAACACCGGGGAGCTGTTTTTT
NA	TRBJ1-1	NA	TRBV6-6	CASSRNRVATEAFF	TGTGCCAGCAGCCGGAACAGGGTGGCCACTGAAGCTTTCTTT
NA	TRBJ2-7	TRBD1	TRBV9	CASSAPGTGAYEQYF	TGTGCCAGCAGCGCTCCCGGGACAGGGGCCTACGAGCAGTACTTC
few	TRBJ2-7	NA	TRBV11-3	CASSSPRSVEQYF	TGTGCCAGCAGCTCACCCCGCAGTGTCGAGCAGTACTTC
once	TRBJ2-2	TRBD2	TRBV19	CASTPPGGSAGRAGVGELFF	TGTGCCAGTACCCCACCCGGCGGCAGCGCGGGGAGGGCCGGGGTCGGGGAGCTGTTTTTT
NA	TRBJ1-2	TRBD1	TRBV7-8	CASSFRTGVANYGYTF	TGTGCCAGCAGCTTCCGGACAGGGGTGGCTAACTATGGCTACACCTTC
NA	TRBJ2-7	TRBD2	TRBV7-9	CASSPGWGSGTYEQYF	TGTGCCAGCAGCCCAGGGTGGGGTAGCGGGACCTACGAGCAGTACTTC
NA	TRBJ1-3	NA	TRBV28	CASSFLRSTIYF	TGTGCCAGCAGTTTCCTGCGAAGCACCATATATTTT
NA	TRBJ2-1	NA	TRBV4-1	CASSQDRNEQFF	TGCGCCAGCAGCCAAGACAGGAATGAGCAGTTCTTC
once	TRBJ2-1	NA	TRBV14	CASRPQAGNEQFF	TGTGCCAGCAGGCCCCAGGCGGGGAATGAGCAGTTCTTC
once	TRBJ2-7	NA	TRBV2	CASSDVGGANIYEQYF	TGTGCCAGCAGTGATGTGGGGGGCGCGAATATCTACGAGCAGTACTTC
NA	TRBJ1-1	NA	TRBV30	CAWTGHLYRTEAFF	TGTGCCTGGACGGGACACCTGTACCGGACTGAAGCTTTCTTT
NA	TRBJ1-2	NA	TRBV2	CASSTGRTNYGYTF	TGTGCCAGCAGCACAGGGCGAACTAACTATGGCTACACCTTC
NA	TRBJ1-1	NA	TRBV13	CASSLWANTEAFF	TGTGCCAGCAGCCTCTGGGCGAACACTGAAGCTTTCTTT
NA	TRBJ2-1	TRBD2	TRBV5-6	CASSNSGGGNEQFF	TGTGCCAGCAGCAATTCGGGAGGCGGGAATGAGCAGTTCTTC
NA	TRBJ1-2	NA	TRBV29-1	CSFIPGYGHTIKYGYTF	TGCAGCTTCATTCCGGGATACGGCCACACTATAAAGTATGGCTACACCTTC
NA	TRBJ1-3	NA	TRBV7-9	CASSLRGAGEAGNTIYF	TGTGCCAGCAGCTTAAGGGGGGCAGGGGAGGCTGGAAACACCATATATTTT
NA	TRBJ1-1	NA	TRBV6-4	CASSPTGNTEAFF	TGTGCCAGCAGTCCGACAGGGAACACTGAAGCTTTCTTT
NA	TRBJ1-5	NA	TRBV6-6	CASRSQDSNQPQHF	TGTGCCAGCAGGAGCCAGGATAGCAATCAGCCCCAGCATTTT
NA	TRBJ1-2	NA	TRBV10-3	CAINDPGRWNYGYTF	TGTGCCATCAACGACCCGGGACGGTGGAACTATGGCTACACCTTC
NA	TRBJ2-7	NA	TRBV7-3	CASSLNTDYEQYF	TGTGCCAGCAGCTTAAATACAGACTACGAGCAGTACTTC
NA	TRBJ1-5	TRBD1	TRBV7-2	CASSLDRDQPQHF	TGTGCCAGCAGCTTGGACAGGGATCAGCCCCAGCATTTT
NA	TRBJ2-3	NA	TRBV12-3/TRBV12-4	CASSSNRETQYF	TGTGCCAGCAGCTCAAACAGGGAGACGCAGTATTTT
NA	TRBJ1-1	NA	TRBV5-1	CASSSSGGSTEAFF	TGCGCCAGCAGCTCCTCCGGGGGTTCCACTGAAGCTTTCTTT